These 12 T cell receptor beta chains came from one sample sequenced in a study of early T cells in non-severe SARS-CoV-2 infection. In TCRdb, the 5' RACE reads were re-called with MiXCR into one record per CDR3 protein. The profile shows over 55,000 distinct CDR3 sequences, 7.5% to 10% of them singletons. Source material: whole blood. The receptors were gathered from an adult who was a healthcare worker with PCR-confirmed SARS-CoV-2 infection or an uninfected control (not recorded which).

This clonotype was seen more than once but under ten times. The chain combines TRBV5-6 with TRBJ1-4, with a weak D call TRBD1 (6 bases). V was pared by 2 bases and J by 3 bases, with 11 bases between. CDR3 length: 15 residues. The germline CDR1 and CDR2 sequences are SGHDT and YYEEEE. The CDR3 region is CASSFRQDPNEKLFF. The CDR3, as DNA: TGTGCCAGCAGCTTCCGACAGGATCCTAATGAAAAACTGTTTTTT.

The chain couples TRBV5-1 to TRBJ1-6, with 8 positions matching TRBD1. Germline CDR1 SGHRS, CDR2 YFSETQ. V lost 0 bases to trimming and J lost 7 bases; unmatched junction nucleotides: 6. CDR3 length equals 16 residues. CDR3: CASSLGQGAQNSPLHF. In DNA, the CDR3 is TGCGCCAGCAGCTTGGGCCAGGGGGCGCAGAATTCACCCCTCCACTTT.

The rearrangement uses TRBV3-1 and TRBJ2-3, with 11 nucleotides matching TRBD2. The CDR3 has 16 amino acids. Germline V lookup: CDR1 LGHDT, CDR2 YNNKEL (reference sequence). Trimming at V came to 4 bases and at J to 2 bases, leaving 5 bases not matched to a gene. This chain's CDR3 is CASSPRTSGSTDTQYF. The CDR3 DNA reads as TGTGCCAGCAGCCCCCGGACTAGCGGGTCCACAGATACGCAGTATTTT.

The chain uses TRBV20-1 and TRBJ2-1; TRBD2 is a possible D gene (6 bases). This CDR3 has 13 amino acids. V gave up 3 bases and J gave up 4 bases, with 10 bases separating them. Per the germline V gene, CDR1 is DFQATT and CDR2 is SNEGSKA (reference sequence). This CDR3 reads CSASRRDYNEQFF. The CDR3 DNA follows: TGCAGTGCTAGTCGGCGGGATTACAATGAGCAGTTCTTC.

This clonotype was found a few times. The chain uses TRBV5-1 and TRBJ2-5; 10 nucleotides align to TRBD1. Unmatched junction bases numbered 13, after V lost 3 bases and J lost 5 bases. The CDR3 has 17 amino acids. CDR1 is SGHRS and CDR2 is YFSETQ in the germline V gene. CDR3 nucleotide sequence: TGCGCCAGCAGCTCCCGGGACAGGGGCCCAAGGGCGGAGACCCAGTACTTC. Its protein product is CASSSRDRGPRAETQYF.

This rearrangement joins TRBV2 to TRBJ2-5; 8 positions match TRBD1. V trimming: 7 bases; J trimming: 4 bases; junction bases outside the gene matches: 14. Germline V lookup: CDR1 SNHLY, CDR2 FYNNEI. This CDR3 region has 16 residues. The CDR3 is CASIRGTGGKGETQYF. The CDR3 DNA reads TGTGCCAGCATAAGAGGAACAGGGGGAAAGGGAGAGACCCAGTACTTC.

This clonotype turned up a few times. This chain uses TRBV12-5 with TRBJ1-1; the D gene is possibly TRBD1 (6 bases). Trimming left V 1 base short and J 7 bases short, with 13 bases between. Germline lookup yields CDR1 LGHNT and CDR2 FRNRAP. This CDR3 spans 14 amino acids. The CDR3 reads CASGLEVRTVEAFF. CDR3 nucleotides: TGTGCTAGTGGTTTGGAAGTCAGGACAGTTGAAGCTTTCTTT.

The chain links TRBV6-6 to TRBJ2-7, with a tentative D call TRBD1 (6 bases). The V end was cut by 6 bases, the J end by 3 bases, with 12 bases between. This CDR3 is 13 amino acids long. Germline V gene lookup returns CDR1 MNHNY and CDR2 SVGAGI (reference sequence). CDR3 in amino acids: CASRETGIYEQYV. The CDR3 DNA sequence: TGTGCCAGCAGGGAAACAGGGATCTACGAGCAGTACGTC.

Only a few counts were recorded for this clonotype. CDR3 in amino acids: CAWNRDVGADTQYF. DNA of the CDR3: TGTGCCTGGAACCGGGACGTGGGGGCAGATACGCAGTATTTT. This rearrangement joins TRBV30 to TRBJ2-3; D is perhaps TRBD1 or TRBD2 (5 bases each). CDR1 and CDR2 from the germline V gene are GTSNPN and SVGIG (reference sequence). This CDR3 is 14 amino acids long. V was cut by 4 bases and J by 4 bases, with 15 bases left in between.

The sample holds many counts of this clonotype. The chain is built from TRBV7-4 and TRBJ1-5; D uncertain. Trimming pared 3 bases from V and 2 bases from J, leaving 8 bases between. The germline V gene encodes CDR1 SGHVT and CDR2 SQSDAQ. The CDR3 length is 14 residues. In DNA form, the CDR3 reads TGTGCCAGCAGCTTTTGGGTGCGCAATCAGCCCCAGCATTTT. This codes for CASSFWVRNQPQHF. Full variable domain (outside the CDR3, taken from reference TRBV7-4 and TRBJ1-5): GAGVSQSPRYKVAKRGRDVALRCDSISGHVTLYWYRQTLGQGSEVLTYSQSDAQRDKSGRPSGRFSAERPERSVSTLKIQRTEQGDSAVYLCASSFWVRNQPQHFGDGTRLSIL.

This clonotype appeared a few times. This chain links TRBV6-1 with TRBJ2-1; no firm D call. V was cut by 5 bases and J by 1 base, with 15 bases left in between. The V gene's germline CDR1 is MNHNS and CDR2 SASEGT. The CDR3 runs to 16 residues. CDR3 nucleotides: TGTGCCAGCAGTAGACCCCATCCCGGATCCTACAATGAGCAGTTCTTC. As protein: CASSRPHPGSYNEQFF.

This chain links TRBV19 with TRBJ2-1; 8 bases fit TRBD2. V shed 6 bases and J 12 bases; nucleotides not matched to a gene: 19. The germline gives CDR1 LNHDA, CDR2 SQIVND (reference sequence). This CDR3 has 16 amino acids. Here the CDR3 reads CASSPSPGLGGDGQFF. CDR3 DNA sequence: TGTGCCAGTAGCCCCTCCCCGGGACTCGGGGGGGATGGGCAGTTCTTC.